The clone carrying this TCR beta chain has more than one count but fewer than ten. These data originate in a study of blood T cell repertoires in COVID-19. Between the trimmed V and J ends, which lost 4 bases and 1 base, there was a span of 16 bases. CDR1 is SGHDN and CDR2 is FVKESK in the germline V gene. The CDR3 contains 16 residues. Original processing methods: Reference gene primers were amplified, and this amplification served to estimate nucleated cell counts. Measured with immunoSEQ multiplex PCR; TCRdb has only the in-frame clones, and not every one. The V and J calls and the clone size are those of that table, but D and trimming were determined from the DNA. The sample lists hundreds of thousands of clones; approximately 80% were seen once.

The receptor was derived from a woman older than 75 with acute or convalescent COVID-19. The V and J genes are TRBV14 and TRBJ1-1; TRBD1 might be the D (6 bases). Sequenced sample: peripheral blood. CDR3 in DNA: TGTGCCAGCAGCCTACTTTCTGGGGGCGGGAACACTGAAGCTTTCTTT. Its translation is CASSLLSGGGNTEAFF.